This passage covers 2 T cell receptor beta chains from one sample sequenced in a study of cytomegalovirus exposure and HLA in healthy donors. Both 60 Vbeta primers and 13 Jbeta primers went into the PCR. The repertoire was sequenced with immunoSEQ multiplex PCR; TCRdb's copy has only in-frame clones and lacks some. The sample has fewer than 130,000 clones, around 80% seen once. Sequenced input: PBMCs. The receptors come from a man younger than 45 in good health and CMV-seropositive.

This rearrangement joins TRBV6-6 to TRBJ1-2; 12 positions match TRBD1. The V gene end was trimmed by 5 bases and the J gene end by 1 base; junction bases not matched to a gene: 5. This CDR3 has 16 amino acids. Germline V gene sequence: CDR1 MNHNY, CDR2 SVGAGI (reference sequence). This CDR3 is CASSQGQGASNYGYTF. The CDR3 region has the DNA TGTGCCAGCAGTCAGGGACAGGGGGCGAGTAACTATGGCTACACCTTC.

This clone was seen only once. The chain recombines TRBV28 with TRBJ2-7, with D possibly being TRBD2 (5 bases). Germline CDR1 and CDR2: MDHEN and SYDVKM. Trimming removed 5 bases from V and 2 bases from J, with 16 bases in between. The CDR3 runs 15 residues. Written as DNA, the CDR3 is TGTGCCAGCAGTACGGACTTCAAGGATCCCTACGAGCAGTACTTC. Translation: CASSTDFKDPYEQYF. The full variable domain, completed using reference TRBV28 and TRBJ2-7, is DVKVTQSSRYLVKRTGEKVFLECVQDMDHENMFWYRQDPGLGLRLIYFSYDVKMKEKGDIPEGYSVSREKKERFSLILESASTNQTSMYLCASSTDFKDPYEQYFGPGTRLTVT.